This TCR beta chain was identified during a study of post-analysis software for immune sequencing data. Study-level information: As for disease course, relapsing-remitting, secondary progressive and progressive-relapsing multiple sclerosis were all included.

cDNA libraries for TCR beta contained unique molecular identifiers. Starting from about 0.98 to 11 million T cells, the study yielded approximately 500,000 cDNA molecules. TCRdb ran MiXCR on the PCR reads and lists one entry per CDR3 protein. The sample records hundreds of thousands of distinct CDR3 sequences, around 64% being singletons. Details on this clonotype: What it binds is not known.

Study outcomes and limitations: Patients carried 5 or 6 TRBV segments more frequently than controls did, and TRBV5-6, TRBV5-1 and TRBV20-1 were among them. The authors found that F measure strongly co-clustered same-batch samples.

The V and J ends lost 3 bases and 0 bases respectively, with 18 bases between them. CDR3 length equals 18 residues. The rearrangement uses TRBV12-3 or TRBV12-4 and TRBJ2-4; the D call may be TRBD1 or TRBD2 (5 bases each). The sequencing input was blood. This sequence was found in a girl under 10 years old with multiple sclerosis. The CDR3 region is CASSFVSPPGTAKNIQYF. CDR3 in DNA: TGTGCCAGCAGTTTTGTGTCTCCGCCGGGGACAGCCAAAAACATTCAGTACTTC.